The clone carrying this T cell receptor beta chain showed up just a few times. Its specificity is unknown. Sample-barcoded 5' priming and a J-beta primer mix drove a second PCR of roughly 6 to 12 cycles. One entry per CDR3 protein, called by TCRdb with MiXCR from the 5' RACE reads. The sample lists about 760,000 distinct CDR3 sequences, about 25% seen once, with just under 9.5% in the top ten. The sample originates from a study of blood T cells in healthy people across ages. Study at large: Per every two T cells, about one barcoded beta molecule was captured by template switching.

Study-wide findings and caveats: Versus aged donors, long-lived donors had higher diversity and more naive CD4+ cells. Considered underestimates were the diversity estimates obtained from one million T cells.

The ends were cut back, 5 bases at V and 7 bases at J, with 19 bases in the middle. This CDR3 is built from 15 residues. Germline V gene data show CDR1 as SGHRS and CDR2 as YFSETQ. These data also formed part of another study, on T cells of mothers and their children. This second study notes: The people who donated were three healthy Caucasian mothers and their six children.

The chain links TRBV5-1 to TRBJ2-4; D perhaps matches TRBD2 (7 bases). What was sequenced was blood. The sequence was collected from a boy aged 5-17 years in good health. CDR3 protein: CASRPQSAGANIQYF. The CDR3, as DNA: TGCGCCAGCAGACCCCAATCCGCGGGGGCGAACATTCAGTACTTC.